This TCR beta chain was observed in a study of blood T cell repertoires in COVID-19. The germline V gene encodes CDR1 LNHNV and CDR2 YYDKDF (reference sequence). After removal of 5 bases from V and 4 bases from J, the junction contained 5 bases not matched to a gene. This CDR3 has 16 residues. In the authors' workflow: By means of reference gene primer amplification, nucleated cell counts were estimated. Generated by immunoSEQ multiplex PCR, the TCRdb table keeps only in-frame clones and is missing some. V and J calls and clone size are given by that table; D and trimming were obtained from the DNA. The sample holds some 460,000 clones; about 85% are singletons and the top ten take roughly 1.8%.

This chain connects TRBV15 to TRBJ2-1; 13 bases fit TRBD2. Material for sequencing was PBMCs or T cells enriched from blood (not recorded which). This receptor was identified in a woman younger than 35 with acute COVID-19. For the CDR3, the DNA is TGTGCCACCAGCCCTCGGACTAGCGGGAGATACAATGAGCAGTTCTTC. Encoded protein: CATSPRTSGRYNEQFF. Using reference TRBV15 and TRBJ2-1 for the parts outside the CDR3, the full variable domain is DAMVIQNPRYQVTQFGKPVTLSCSQTLNHNVMYWYQQKSSQAPKLLFHYYDKDFNNEADTPDNFQSRRPNTSFCFLDIRSPGLGDTAMYLCATSPRTSGRYNEQFFGPGTRLTVL.